This T cell receptor (beta chain) was recorded in a study of blood T cell repertoires in COVID-19. For the study at large: Material from acute and convalescent COVID-19 was sourced from the United States, Italy and Spain. T cells, B-cell-depleted T cells, or PBMCs provided the cDNA or gDNA that served as material.

V lost 4 bases and J lost 6, with 11 bases in between. The germline CDR1 and CDR2 sequences are SGHDT and YYEEEE. The length of the CDR3 is 12 residues. Authors' data handling: Quantification of nucleated cells was approximated via reference gene primer amplification. Sequencing was performed with immunoSEQ multiplex PCR; in TCRdb, only in-frame clones are kept and a portion is missing. That table gives V, J and clone size, and the DNA gave D and trimming. This table holds nearly 55,000 clones, around 84% found once. This receptor was identified in a man between 65 and 79 years old with active COVID-19. The chain is built from TRBV5-6 and TRBJ2-7, with D perhaps matching TRBD1 (6 bases). The sequencing sample was made of peripheral blood. The CDR3 DNA sequence: TGTGCCAGCAGCCCCGACAGGAGCGAGCAGTACTTC. It yields the protein CASSPDRSEQYF.